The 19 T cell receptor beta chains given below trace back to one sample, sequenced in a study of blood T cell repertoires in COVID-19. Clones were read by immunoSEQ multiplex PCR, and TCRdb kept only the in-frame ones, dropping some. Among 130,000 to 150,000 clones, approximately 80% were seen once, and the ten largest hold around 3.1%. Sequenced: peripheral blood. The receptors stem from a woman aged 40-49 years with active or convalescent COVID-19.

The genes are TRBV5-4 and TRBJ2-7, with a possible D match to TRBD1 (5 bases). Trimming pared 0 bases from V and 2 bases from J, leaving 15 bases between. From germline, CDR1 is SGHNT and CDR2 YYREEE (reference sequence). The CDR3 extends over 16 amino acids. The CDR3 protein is CASSLEGVGRAYEQYF. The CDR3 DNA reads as TGTGCCAGCAGCTTGGAAGGGGTGGGCAGGGCCTACGAGCAGTACTTC. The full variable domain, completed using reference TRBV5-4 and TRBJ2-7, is ETGVTQSPTHLIKTRGQQVTLRCSSQSGHNTVSWYQQALGQGPQFIFQYYREEENGRGNFPPRFSGLQFPNYSSELNVNALELDDSALYLCASSLEGVGRAYEQYFGPGTRLTVT.

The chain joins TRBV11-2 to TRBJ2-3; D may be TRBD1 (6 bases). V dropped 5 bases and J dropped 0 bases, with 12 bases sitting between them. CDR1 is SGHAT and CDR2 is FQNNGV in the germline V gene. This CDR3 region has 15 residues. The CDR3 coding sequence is TGTGCCAGCAGCCTCGACAGGTCCAGCACAGATACGCAGTATTTT. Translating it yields CASSLDRSSTDTQYF.

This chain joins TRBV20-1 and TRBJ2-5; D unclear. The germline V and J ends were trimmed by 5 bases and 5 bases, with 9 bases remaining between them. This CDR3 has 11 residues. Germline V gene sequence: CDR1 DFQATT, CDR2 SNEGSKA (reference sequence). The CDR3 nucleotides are TGCAGTGCTCCGCCCGGGGAGACCCAGTACTTC. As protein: CSAPPGETQYF.

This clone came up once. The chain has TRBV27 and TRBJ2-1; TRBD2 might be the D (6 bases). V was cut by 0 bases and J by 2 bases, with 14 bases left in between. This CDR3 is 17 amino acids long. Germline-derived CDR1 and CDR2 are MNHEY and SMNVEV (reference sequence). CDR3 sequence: CASSLSYSGLTYNEQFF. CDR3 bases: TGTGCCAGCAGTTTATCTTATAGCGGCCTGACCTACAATGAGCAGTTCTTC.

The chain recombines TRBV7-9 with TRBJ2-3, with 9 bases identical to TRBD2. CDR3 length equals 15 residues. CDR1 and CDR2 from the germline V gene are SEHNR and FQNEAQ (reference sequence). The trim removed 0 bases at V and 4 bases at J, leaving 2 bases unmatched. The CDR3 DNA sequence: TGTGCCAGCAGCTTAGCCGCGGGGGGGCCAGATACGCAGTATTTT. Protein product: CASSLAAGGPDTQYF.

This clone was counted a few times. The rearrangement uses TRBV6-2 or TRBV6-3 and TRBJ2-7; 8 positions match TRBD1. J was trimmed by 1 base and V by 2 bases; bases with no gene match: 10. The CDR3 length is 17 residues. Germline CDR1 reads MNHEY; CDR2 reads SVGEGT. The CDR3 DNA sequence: TGTGCCAGCAGTTACCGGGCAGGGGGCCCCAATTCCTACGAGCAGTACTTC. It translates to CASSYRAGGPNSYEQYF.

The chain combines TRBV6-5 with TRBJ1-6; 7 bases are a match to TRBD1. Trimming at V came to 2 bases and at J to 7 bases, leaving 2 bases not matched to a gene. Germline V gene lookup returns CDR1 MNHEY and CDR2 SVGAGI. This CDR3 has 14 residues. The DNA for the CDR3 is TGTGCCAGCAGTTACAAGGGGGCAAATTCACCCCTCCACTTT. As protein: CASSYKGANSPLHF.

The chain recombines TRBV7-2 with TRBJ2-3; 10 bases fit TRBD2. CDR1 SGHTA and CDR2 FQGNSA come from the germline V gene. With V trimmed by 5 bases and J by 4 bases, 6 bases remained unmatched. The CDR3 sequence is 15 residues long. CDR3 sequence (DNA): TGTGCCAGCAGCCAAGCGGGAGGGGAGGCAGATACGCAGTATTTT. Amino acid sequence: CASSQAGGEADTQYF. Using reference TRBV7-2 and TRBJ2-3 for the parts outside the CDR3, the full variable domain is GAGVSQSPSNKVTEKGKDVELRCDPISGHTALYWYRQSLGQGLEFLIYFQGNSAPDKSGLPSDRFSAERTGGSVSTLTIQRTQQEDSAVYLCASSQAGGEADTQYFGPGTRLTVL.

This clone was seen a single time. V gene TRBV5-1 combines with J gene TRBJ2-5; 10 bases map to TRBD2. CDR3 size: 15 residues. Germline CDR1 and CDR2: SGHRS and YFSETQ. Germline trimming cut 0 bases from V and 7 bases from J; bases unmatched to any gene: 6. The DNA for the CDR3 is TGCGCCAGCAGCTTGGCAGCGGGGGGGCCGGGGACCCAGTACTTC. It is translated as CASSLAAGGPGTQYF. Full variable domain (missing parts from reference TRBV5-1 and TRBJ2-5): KAGVTQTPRYLIKTRGQQVTLSCSPISGHRSVSWYQQTPGQGLQFLFEYFSETQRNKGNFPGRFSGRQFSNSRSEMNVSTLELGDSALYLCASSLAAGGPGTQYFGPGTRLLVL.

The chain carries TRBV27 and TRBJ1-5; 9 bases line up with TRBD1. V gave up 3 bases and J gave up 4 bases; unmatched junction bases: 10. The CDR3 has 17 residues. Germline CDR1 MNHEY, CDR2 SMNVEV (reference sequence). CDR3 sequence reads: CASSFGGQGRGNQPQHF. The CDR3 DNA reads TGTGCCAGCAGTTTTGGGGGACAGGGACGGGGGAATCAGCCCCAGCATTTT.

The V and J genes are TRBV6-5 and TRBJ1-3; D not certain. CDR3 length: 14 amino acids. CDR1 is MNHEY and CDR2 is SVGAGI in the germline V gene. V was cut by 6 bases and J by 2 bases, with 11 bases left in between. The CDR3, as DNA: TGTGCCAGCAGGGAGACCCCCCCTGGAAACACCATATATTTT. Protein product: CASRETPPGNTIYF.

The CDR3 reads CASSLRQGAREGYTF. The CDR3 region has the DNA TGTGCCAGCAGTTTGCGGCAGGGGGCAAGGGAGGGCTACACCTTC. V is TRBV28 and J is TRBJ1-2, with 8 bases fitting TRBD1. Germline V gene lookup returns CDR1 MDHEN and CDR2 SYDVKM. The CDR3 length is 15 residues. Trimming took 3 bases from V and 8 from J; bases not matched to a gene: 11.

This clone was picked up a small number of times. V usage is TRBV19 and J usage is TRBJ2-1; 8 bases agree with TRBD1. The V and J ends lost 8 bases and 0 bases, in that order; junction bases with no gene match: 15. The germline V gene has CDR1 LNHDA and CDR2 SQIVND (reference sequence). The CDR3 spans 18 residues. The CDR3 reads CASAGGELAWSSYNEQFF. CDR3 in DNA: TGTGCCAGTGCAGGGGGCGAGCTGGCTTGGAGCTCCTACAATGAGCAGTTCTTC.

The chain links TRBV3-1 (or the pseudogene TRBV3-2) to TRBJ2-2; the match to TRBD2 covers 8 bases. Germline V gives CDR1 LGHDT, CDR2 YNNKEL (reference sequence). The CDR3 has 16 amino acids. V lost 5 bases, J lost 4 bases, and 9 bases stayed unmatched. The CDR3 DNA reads TGTGCCAGCAGCATTCGGGGCGGGAGGTCCACCGGGGAGCTGTTTTTT. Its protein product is CASSIRGGRSTGELFF.

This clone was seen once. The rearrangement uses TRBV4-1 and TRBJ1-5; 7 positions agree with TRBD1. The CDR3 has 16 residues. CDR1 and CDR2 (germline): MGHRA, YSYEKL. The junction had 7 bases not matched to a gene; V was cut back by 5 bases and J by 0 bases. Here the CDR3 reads CASSTQQGISNQPQHF. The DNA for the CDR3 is TGCGCCAGCAGCACACAACAGGGGATTAGCAATCAGCCCCAGCATTTT.

CDR3: CATSGRTGQTYEQYF. For the CDR3, the DNA is TGTGCCACCAGCGGGAGGACAGGGCAAACCTACGAGCAGTACTTC. The rearrangement uses TRBV15 and TRBJ2-7, with 8 nucleotides matching TRBD1. Trimming removed 5 bases from V and 2 bases from J; junction bases left unmatched: 8. This CDR3 has 15 amino acids. The germline V gene encodes CDR1 LNHNV and CDR2 YYDKDF (reference sequence). Full variable domain (rest looked up from reference TRBV15 and TRBJ2-7): DAMVIQNPRYQVTQFGKPVTLSCSQTLNHNVMYWYQQKSSQAPKLLFHYYDKDFNNEADTPDNFQSRRPNTSFCFLDIRSPGLGDTAMYLCATSGRTGQTYEQYFGPGTRLTVT.

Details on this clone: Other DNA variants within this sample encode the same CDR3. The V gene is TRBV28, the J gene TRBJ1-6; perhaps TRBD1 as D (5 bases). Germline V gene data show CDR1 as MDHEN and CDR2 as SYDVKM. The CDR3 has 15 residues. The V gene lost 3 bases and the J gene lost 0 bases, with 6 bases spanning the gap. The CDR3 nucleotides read TGTGCCAGCAGTTTGGGGGGCTCCTATAATTCACCCCTCCACTTT. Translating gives CASSLGGSYNSPLHF.

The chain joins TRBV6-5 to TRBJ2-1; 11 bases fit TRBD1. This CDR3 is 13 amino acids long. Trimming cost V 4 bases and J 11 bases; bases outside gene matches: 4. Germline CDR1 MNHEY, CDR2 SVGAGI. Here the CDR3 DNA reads TGTGCCAGCAGTTCCGGGACAGGGGGTAAGCAGTTCTTC. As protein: CASSSGTGGKQFF.

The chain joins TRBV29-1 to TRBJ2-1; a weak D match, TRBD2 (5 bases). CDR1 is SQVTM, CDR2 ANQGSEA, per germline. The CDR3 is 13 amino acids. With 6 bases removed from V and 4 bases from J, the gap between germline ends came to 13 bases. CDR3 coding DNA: TGCAGCGTGCAGATTCCGGGATACAATGAGCAGTTCTTC. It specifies CSVQIPGYNEQFF.